This TCR beta chain was documented in a study of blood T cell repertoires in COVID-19. For the study at large: Spain, Italy and the United States supplied samples that represented acute and convalescent COVID-19. T cells, B-cell-depleted T cells, or PBMCs provided the cDNA or gDNA that served as material.

The CDR3 is 13 residues long. J gave up 8 bases and V 8 bases, and 9 bases lay outside the gene matches. As originally analysed: Estimated nucleated cell counts came from reference gene primer amplification. Libraries were prepared by immunoSEQ multiplex PCR; TCRdb keeps only in-frame clonotypes and omits some of them. Clonal size and the V and J genes are those of that table, whereas D and trimming came from the DNA. The sample comprises 85,000 to 120,000 clones, about 88% of which are singletons, and over 2.5% rests with the top ten. The sequence came from a man aged 45-60 years with active or convalescent COVID-19. Specimen: peripheral blood. This rearrangement joins TRBV12-3 or TRBV12-4 to TRBJ1-2; 9 bases are a match to TRBD1. The CDR3 sequence: CASSTGTGNGYTF. The DNA for the CDR3 is TGTGCCAGCTCAACCGGGACAGGGAACGGCTACACCTTC.